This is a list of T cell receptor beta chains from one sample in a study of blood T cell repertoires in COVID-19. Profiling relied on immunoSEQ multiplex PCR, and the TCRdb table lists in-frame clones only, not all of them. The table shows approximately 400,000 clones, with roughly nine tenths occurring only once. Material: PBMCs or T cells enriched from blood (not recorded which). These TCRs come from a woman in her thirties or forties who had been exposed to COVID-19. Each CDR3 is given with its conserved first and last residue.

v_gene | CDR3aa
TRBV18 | CASSPTGLVAQFF
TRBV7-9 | CASSLTGPSTDTQYF
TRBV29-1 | CSVAPRPNTEAFF
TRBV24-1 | CATSAGGWENIQYF
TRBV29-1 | CSAQGHNQPQHF
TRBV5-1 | CASSEIQGNTGELFF
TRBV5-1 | CASSLGQGSAKNIQYF
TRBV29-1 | CSVEGQGANTEAFF
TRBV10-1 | CASSRGGQGGYEQYF
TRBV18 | CASSPGAGGDTQYF
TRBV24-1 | CATSDHLAGGGGYTF
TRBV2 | CASRIHDRGTLPEAFF
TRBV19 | CASSAVSGQINMELFF
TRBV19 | CASSMSVVGRDTEAFF
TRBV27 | CASTRTQGVNEKLFF
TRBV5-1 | CASSLVGDPNQPQHF
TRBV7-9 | CASRRTGVKNTEAFF
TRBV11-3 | CASSLDRGTQYF
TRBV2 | CASTSREGAGYTF
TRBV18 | CASSPLQINSYEQYF
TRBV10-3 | CAISEYGGTDTQYF
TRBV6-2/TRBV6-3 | CASSSSDRVYYGYTF
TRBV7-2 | CASSSRLAGAGELFF
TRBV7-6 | CASSSRGTSLSGELFF
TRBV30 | CAWSMGAYSNQPQHF
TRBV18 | CASSRVQRSSTEAFF
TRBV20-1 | CSASPGTGVNQPQHF
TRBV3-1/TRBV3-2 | CASSFFLPGLGGNEQFF
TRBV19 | CASSIGDRRGEKLFF
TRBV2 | CASKAGTTDNEQFF
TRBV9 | CASSSGTANYGYTF
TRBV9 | CASSPAGFGKNIQYF
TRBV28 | CASSLTGREAFF
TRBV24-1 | CATSDSNRATNEKLFF
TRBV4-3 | CASSQAGLPGELFF
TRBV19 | CASSMEVGFQETQYF
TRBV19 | CASSMLAGGTGELFF